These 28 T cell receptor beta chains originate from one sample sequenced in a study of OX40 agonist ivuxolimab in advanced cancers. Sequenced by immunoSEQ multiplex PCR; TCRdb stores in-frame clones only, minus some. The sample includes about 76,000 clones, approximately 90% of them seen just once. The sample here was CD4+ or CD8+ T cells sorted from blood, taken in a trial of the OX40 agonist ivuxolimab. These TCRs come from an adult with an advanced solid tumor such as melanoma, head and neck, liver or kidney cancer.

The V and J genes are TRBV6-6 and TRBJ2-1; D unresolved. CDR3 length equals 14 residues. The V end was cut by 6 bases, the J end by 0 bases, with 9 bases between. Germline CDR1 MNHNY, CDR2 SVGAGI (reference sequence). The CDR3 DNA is TGTGCCAGCAGGGCCGTTAACTCCTACAATGAGCAGTTCTTC. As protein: CASRAVNSYNEQFF.

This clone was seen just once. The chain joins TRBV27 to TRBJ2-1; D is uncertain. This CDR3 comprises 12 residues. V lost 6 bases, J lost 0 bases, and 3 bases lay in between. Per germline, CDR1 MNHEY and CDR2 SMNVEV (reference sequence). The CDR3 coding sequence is TGTGCCAGCAGGCGCTCCTACAATGAGCAGTTCTTC. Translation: CASRRSYNEQFF.

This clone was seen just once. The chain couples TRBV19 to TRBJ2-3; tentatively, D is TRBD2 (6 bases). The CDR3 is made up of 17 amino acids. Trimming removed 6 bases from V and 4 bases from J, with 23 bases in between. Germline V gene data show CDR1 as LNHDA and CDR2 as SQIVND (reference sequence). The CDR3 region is CASSRGFEGDGADTQYF. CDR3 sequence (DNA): TGTGCCAGTAGCCGGGGGTTCGAAGGGGATGGGGCAGATACGCAGTATTTT. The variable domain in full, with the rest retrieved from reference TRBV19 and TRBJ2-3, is DGGITQSPKYLFRKEGQNVTLSCEQNLNHDAMYWYRQDPGQGLRLIYYSQIVNDFQKGDIAEGYSVSREKKESFPLTVTSAQKNPTAFYLCASSRGFEGDGADTQYFGPGTRLTVL.

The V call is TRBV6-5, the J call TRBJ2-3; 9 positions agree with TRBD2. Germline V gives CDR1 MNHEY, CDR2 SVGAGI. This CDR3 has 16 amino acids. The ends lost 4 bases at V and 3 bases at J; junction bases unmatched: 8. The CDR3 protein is CASSSPSLAGTDTQYF. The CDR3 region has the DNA TGTGCCAGCAGTTCCCCCAGCCTAGCGGGGACAGATACGCAGTATTTT.

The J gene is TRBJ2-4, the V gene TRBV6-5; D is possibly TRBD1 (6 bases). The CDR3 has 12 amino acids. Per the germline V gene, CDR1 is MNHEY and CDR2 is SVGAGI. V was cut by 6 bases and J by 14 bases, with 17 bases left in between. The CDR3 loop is CASSLKTGPKYF. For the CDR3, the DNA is TGTGCCAGCAGCCTAAAGACAGGACCAAAGTACTTC.

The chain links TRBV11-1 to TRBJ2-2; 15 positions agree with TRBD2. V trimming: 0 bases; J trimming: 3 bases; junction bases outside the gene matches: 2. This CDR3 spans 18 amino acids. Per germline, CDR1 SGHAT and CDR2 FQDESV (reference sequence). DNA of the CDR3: TGTGCCAGCAGCTTAGCGCGGACTAGCGGGAGGGACACCGGGGAGCTGTTTTTT. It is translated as CASSLARTSGRDTGELFF.

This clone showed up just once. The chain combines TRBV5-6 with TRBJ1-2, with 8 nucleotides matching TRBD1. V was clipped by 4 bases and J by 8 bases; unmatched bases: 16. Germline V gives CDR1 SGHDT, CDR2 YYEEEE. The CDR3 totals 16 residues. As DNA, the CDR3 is TGTGCCAGCAGCACTACGGACAGGGCTTTTTCGAAAGGCTACACCTTC. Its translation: CASSTTDRAFSKGYTF.

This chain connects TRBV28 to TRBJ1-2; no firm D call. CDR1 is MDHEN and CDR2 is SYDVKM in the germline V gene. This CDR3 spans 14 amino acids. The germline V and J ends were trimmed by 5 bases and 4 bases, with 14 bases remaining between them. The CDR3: CASSPSWGGYGYTF. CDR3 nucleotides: TGTGCCAGCAGTCCAAGTTGGGGTGGCTATGGCTACACCTTC.

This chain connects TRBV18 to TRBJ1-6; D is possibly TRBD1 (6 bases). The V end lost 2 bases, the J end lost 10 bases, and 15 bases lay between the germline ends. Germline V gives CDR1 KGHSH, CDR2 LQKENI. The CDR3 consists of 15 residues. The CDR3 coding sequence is TGTGCCAGCTCACCATCCCCACAGGGTAACTCACCCCTCCACTTT. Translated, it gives CASSPSPQGNSPLHF.

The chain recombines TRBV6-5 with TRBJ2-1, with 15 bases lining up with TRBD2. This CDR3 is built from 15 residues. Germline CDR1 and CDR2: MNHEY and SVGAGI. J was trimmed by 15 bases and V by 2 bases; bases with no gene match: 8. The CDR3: CASSYQGLAGGWVFF. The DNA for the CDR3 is TGTGCCAGCAGTTACCAGGGACTAGCGGGAGGATGGGTGTTCTTC.

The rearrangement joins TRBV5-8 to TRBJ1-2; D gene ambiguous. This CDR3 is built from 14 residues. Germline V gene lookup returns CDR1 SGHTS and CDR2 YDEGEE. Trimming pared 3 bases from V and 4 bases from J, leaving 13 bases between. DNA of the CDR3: TGTGCCAGCAGCTGGGGAGGAGGGAGCTATGGCTACACCTTC. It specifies CASSWGGGSYGYTF.

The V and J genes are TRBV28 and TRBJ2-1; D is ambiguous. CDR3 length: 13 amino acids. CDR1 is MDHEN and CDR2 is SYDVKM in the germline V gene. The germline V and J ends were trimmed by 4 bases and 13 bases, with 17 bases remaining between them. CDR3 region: CASSSSRTLGQFF. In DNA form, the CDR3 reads TGTGCCAGCAGTTCCTCGCGGACCCTTGGCCAGTTCTTC.

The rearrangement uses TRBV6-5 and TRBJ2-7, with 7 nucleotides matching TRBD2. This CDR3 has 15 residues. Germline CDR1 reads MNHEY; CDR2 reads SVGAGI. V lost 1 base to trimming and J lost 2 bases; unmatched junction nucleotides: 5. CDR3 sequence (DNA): TGTGCCAGCAGTTACTTTCGGACTAGTACCTACGAGCAGTACTTC. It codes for CASSYFRTSTYEQYF.

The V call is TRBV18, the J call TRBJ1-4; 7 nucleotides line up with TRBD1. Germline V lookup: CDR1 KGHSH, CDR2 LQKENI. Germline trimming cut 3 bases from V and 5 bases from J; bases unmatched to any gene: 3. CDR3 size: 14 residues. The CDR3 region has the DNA TGTGCCAGCTCACCGGGACAGATGAATGAAAAACTGTTTTTT. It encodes CASSPGQMNEKLFF.

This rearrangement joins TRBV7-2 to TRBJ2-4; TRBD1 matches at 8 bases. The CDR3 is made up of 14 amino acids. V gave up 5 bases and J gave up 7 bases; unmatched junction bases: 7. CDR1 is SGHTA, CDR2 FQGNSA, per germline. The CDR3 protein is CASSTGTGVNIQYF. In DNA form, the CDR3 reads TGTGCCAGCAGCACAGGGACAGGCGTGAACATTCAGTACTTC.

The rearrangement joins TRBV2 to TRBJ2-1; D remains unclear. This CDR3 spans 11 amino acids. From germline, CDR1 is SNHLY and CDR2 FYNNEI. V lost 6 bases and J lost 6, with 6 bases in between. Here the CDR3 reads CASRTSNEQFF. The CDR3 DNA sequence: TGTGCCAGCAGGACAAGCAATGAGCAGTTCTTC.

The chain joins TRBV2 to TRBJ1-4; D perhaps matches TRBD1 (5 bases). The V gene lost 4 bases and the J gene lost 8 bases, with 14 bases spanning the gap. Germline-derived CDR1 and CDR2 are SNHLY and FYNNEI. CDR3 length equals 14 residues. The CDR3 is CASSVGGAGEKLFF. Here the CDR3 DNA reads TGTGCCAGCAGTGTTGGTGGGGCAGGGGAAAAACTGTTTTTT. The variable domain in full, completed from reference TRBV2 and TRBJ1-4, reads EPEVTQTPSHQVTQMGQEVILRCVPISNHLYFYWYRQILGQKVEFLVSFYNNEISEKSEIFDDQFSVERPDGSNFTLKIRSTKLEDSAMYFCASSVGGAGEKLFFGSGTQLSVL.

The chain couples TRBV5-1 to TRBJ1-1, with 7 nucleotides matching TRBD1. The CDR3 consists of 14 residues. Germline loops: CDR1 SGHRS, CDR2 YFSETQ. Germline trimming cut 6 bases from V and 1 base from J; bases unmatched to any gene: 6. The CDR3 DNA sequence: TGCGCCAGCATGGGTCAGGGGGGGAACACTGAAGCTTTCTTT. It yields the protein CASMGQGGNTEAFF.

Written as DNA, the CDR3 is TGTGCCAGCAGCCGCGGGGGAGGGCGAGGGAGGGCAGATACGCAGTATTTT. Protein product: CASSRGGGRGRADTQYF. The V gene is TRBV7-2, the J gene TRBJ2-3, with 7 bases that match TRBD2. The length of the CDR3 is 17 residues. Germline V gene lookup returns CDR1 SGHTA and CDR2 FQGNSA. V dropped 5 bases and J dropped 4; count of bases not matched to a gene: 15.

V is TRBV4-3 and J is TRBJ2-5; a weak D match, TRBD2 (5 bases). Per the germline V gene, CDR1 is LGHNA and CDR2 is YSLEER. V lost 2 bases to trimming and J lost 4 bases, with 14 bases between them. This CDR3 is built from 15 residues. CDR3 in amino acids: CASSQRLGGGETQYF. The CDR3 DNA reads TGCGCCAGCAGCCAAAGGTTAGGCGGAGGAGAGACCCAGTACTTC.

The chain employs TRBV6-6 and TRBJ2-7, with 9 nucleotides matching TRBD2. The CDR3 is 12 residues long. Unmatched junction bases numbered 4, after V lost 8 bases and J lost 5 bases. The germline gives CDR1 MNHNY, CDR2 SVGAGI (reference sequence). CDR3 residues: CASGTSPHEQYF. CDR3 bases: TGTGCCAGCGGGACTAGCCCCCACGAGCAGTACTTC.

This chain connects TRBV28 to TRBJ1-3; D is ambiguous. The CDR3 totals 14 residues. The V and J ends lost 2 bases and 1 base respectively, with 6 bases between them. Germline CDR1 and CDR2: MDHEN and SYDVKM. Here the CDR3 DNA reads TGTGCCAGCAGTTTAACGGGATCTGGAAACACCATATATTTT. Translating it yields CASSLTGSGNTIYF.

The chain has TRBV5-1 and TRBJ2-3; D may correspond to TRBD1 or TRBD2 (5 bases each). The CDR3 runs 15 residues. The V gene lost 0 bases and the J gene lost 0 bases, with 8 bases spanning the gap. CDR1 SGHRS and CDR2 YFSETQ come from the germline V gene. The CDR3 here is CASSLGGRSTDTQYF. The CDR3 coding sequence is TGCGCCAGCAGCTTGGGGGGACGAAGCACAGATACGCAGTATTTT.

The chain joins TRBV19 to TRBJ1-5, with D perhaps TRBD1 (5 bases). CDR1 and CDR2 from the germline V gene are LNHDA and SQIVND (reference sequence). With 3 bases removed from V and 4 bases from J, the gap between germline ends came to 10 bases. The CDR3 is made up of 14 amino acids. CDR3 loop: CASSIQGGNQPQHF. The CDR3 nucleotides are TGTGCCAGTAGTATCCAGGGTGGGAATCAGCCCCAGCATTTT.

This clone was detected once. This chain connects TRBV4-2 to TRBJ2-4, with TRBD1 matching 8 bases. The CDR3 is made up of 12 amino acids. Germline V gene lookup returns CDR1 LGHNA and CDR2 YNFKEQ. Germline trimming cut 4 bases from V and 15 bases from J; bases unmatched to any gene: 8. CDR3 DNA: TGTGCCAGCAGCCCCGACAGGGGTTATTGGTACTTC. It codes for CASSPDRGYWYF.

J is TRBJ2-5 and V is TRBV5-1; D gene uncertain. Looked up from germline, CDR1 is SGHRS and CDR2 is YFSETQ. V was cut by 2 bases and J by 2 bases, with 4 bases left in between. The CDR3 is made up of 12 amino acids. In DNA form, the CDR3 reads TGCGCCAGCAGCTTCCCACAAGAGACCCAGTACTTC. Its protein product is CASSFPQETQYF.

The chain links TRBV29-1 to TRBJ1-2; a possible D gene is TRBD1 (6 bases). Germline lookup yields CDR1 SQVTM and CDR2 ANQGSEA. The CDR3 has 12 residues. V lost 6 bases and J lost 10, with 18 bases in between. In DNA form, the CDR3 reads TGCAGCGTGGGGGGGCGCTATGGTGACTACACCTTC. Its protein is CSVGGRYGDYTF. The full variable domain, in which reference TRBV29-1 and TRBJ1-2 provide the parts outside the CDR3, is SAVISQKPSRDICQRGTSLTIQCQVDSQVTMMFWYRQQPGQSLTLIATANQGSEATYESGFVIDKFPISRPNLTFSTLTVSNMSPEDSSIYLCSVGGRYGDYTFGSGTRLTVV.

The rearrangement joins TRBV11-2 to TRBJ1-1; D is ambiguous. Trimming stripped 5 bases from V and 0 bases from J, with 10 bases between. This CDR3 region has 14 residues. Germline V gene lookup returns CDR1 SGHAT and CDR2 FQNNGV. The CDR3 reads CASSLEQLNTEAFF. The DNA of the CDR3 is TGTGCCAGCAGCCTCGAGCAGCTGAACACTGAAGCTTTCTTT.